The TCR beta chain under discussion was sequenced for a study of graft-versus-host responses after intestinal transplantation. Study information: Transplants given to recipients were multivisceral, liver-intestinal, or isolated intestinal. Recipients were all induced with anti-thymocyte globulin, then given tacrolimus and steroids for about three years. Overall study results and limits: GvH clone levels peaked in circulation, and this peak was associated with early post-transplant HvG declines.

Some clones are missing from TCRdb's copy, which holds only in-frame ones; the method was immunoSEQ multiplex PCR. Of roughly 90,000 clones listed, about nine tenths were seen once; the top ten hold around 0.3%. As regards this clone: Its specificity is not known.

V lost 6 bases to trimming and J lost 3 bases, with 14 bases between them. Germline lookup yields CDR1 MDHEN and CDR2 SYDVKM. CDR3 length: 14 residues. The sample was unstimulated CD4+ T cells sorted from spleen or lymph node cells, taken before transplant. This sequence joins TRBV28 and TRBJ1-1; D perhaps matches TRBD1 (6 bases). This clonotype originated in a human donor who was the organ donor for an intestinal transplant. The CDR3 region has the DNA TGTGCCAGCAGCCAGGGGTTTCGGGACACTGAAGCTTTCTTT. Amino acid sequence: CASSQGFRDTEAFF.